The present TCR beta chain was sequenced within a study of blood T cell repertoires in COVID-19. The germline V gene encodes CDR1 MNHEY and CDR2 SMNVEV (reference sequence). The CDR3 extends over 13 amino acids. The V end was cut by 2 bases, the J end by 4 bases, with 8 bases between. This clone has at least ten counts. Those who participated ranged in age from about 18 to 89 years and resided in about two dozen US areas. Assignments of participants to cohorts depended upon their own reported clinical history. Only in-frame clones appear in the TCRdb table, and some are missing; sequencing was by immunoSEQ multiplex PCR. The table records over 250,000 clones, roughly 87% of them present only once.

Input material: PBMCs or T cells enriched from blood (not recorded which). This TCR was sampled from a woman aged 18-29 years who had recovered from COVID-19. The genes are TRBV27 and TRBJ1-1, with a tentative D call TRBD1 (5 bases). The CDR3 loop reads CASSLRGSTEAFF. The DNA for the CDR3 is TGTGCCAGCAGTTTACGGGGGTCCACTGAAGCTTTCTTT.